This TCR beta chain is from a study of cytomegalovirus exposure and HLA in healthy donors. Overall study context: A later analysis reported the 100 to 150 validation repertoires used the same platform as the 550 to 700 first-cohort repertoires. General study points: Per published reports, the classifier diagnosed cytomegalovirus status with high specificity and sensitivity. Cytomegalovirus-associated status was assigned to some 160 TCR beta chains.

Concerning this clone: The target antigen is unknown.

This CDR3 is 14 amino acids long. V was clipped by 7 bases and J by 4 bases; unmatched bases: 7. Per the germline V gene, CDR1 is MNHEY and CDR2 is SVGAGI. Libraries were prepared by immunoSEQ multiplex PCR; TCRdb keeps only in-frame clonotypes and omits some of them. The top ten hold 1.5% to 2% of the sample, which has fewer than 150,000 clones, about 91% seen once. Separation from the roughly 600-subject first cohort characterized the roughly 120-subject validation cohort, to which the donors belonged. Sequenced input: PBMCs. This rearrangement joins TRBV6-5 to TRBJ2-7; 10 nucleotides align to TRBD1. This sequence originates from a man younger than 35 in good health and CMV-seronegative. The CDR3 sequence: CASKKTGGDYEQYF. Here the CDR3 DNA reads TGTGCCAGCAAAAAGACAGGGGGCGATTACGAGCAGTACTTC.